The sequence of this TCR beta chain was determined in a study of OX40 agonist ivuxolimab in advanced cancers. Overall study: Dose-escalation subjects each had hepatocellular carcinoma, melanoma, renal cell or head and neck cancer. It was permissible to have had prior anti-PD-1, anti-PD-L1 or anti-CTLA-4 therapy, and around 40% had some.

CDR1 SGHTA and CDR2 FQGTGA come from the germline V gene. The length of the CDR3 is 15 residues. With 5 bases clipped from V and 4 bases from J, the junction kept 6 bases outside the gene matches. Regarding this clone: Its antigen is unknown.

Method: immunoSEQ multiplex PCR; TCRdb's copy keeps in-frame clones and lacks some. This table holds 14,000 or so clones, 60% to 85% found once. Study results and caveats: The study found that CD8+ T cells averaged more expanded clones than CD4+. Among the least clonally expanded were partial responders at 0.1-3.0 mg/kg.

This chain joins TRBV7-3 and TRBJ2-1; 9 nucleotides match TRBD1. The receptor was isolated from an adult with an advanced solid tumor such as melanoma, head and neck, liver or kidney cancer. The sequencing used CD4+ or CD8+ T cells sorted from blood, collected in a trial of the OX40 agonist ivuxolimab. The CDR3 DNA is TGTGCCAGCAGCCCCCCGGGACAGGGTTACAATGAGCAGTTCTTC. Protein product: CASSPPGQGYNEQFF.